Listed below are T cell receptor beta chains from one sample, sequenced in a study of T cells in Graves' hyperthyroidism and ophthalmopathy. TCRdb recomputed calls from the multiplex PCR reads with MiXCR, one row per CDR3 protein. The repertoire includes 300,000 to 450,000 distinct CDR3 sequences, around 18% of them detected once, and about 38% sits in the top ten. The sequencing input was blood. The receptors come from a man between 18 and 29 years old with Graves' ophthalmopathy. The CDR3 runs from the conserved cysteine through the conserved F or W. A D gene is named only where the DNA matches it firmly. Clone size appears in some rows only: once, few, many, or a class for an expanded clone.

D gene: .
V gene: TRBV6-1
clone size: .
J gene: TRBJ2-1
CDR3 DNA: TGTGCCAGCAGTGAATACAGGCGGAATGAGCAGTTCTTC
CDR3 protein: CASSEYRRNEQFF

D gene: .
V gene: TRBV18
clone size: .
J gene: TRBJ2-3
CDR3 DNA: TGTGCCAGCTCACCAGGGGGGTTAGATACGCAGTATTTT
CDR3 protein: CASSPGGLDTQYF

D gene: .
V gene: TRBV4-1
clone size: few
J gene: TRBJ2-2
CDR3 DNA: TGCGCCAGCAGCGATCTGTCCGGGGAGCTGTTTTTT
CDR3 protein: CASSDLSGELFF

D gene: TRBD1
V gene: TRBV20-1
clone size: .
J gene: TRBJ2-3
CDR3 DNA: TGCAGTGCTTCTACCGGGACAGGGGGGACGGGAGATACGCAGTATTTT
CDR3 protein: CSASTGTGGTGDTQYF

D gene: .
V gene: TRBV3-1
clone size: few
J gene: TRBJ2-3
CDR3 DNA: TGTGCCAGCAGTACCATTCAGGGGATCCTGACAGATACGCAGTATTTT
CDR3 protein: CASSTIQGILTDTQYF

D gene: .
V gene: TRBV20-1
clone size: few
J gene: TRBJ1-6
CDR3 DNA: TGCAGTGCTCCCACCAGGGGATACGATTCACCCCTCCACTTT
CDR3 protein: CSAPTRGYDSPLHF

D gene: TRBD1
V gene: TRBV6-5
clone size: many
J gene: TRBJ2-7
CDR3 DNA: TGTGCCAGCAGTTACTCGGCAGGACAGGGGGCCAACGAGCAGTACTTC
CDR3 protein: CASSYSAGQGANEQYF

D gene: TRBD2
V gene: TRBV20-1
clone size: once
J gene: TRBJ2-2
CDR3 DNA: TGCAGTGCTATAAGGCTAGCGGAAGCGGGGGGTGTTTCCGGGGAGCTGTTTTTT
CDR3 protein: CSAIRLAEAGGVSGELFF

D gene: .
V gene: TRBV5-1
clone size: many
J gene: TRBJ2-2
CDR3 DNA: TGCGCCAGCAGCTCGGACGGTACCGGGGAGCTGTTTTTT
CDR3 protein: CASSSDGTGELFF

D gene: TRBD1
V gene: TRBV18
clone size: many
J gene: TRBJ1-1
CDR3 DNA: TGTGCCAGCTCACCCGACAGGGCCTTTCTGCGAGCTTTCTTT
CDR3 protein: CASSPDRAFLRAFF

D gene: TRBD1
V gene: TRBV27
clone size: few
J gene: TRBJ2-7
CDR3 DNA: TGTGCCAGCAGTTTATCTGCAGGGGGCTTTGGCTACGAGCAGTACTTC
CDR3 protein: CASSLSAGGFGYEQYF

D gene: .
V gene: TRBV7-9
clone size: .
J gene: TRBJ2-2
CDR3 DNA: TGTGCCAGCAGCCCAAGGCTGGGCGTGGTGAACACCGGGGAGCTGTTTTTT
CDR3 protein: CASSPRLGVVNTGELFF

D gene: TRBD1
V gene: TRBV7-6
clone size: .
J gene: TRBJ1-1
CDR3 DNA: TGTGCCAGCAGCGCTACAGGGGGGCAAGCTTTCTTT
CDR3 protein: CASSATGGQAFF

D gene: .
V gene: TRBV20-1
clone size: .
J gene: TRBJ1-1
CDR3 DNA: TGCAGTGCTAAGGCAGGGAATCGGATGAACACTGAAGCTTTCTTT
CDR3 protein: CSAKAGNRMNTEAFF

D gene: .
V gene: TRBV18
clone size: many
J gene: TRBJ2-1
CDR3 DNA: TGTGCCAGCTCACCACCTGACTATTACAATGAGCAGTTCTTC
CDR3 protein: CASSPPDYYNEQFF

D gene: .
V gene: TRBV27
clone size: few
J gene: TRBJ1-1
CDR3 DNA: TGTGCCAGCAGTCAACATTTTGGAAGCGGGCTGGGGAAGGATGAAGCTTTCTTT
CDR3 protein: CASSQHFGSGLGKDEAFF

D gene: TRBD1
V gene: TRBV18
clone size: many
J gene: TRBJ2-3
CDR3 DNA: TGTGCCAGCTCACCACCGGGGACAGCAGATACGCAGTATTTT
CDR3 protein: CASSPPGTADTQYF

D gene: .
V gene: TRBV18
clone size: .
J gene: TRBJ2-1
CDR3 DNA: TGTGCCAGCTCACCCCTAGGGAGCTCCTACAATGAGCAGTTCTTC
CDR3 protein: CASSPLGSSYNEQFF

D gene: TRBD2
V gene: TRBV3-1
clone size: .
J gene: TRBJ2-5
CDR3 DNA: TGTGCCAGCAGCCAATTCCCCCGGGGGGACCAGGGGACCCAGTACTTC
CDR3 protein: CASSQFPRGDQGTQYF

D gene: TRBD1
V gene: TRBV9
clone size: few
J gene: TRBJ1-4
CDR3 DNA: TGTGCCAGCAGCTTCGACAGGGGGGGAAATGAAAAACTGTTTTTT
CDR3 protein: CASSFDRGGNEKLFF

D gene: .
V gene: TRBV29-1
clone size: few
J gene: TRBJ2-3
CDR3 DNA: TGCAGCGTGTTTAGACCTAACACAGATACGCAGTATTTT
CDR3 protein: CSVFRPNTDTQYF

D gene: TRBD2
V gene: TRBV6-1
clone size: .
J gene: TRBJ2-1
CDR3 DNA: TGTGCCAGCACCCCGGGTAGCGGGGGGCCCAGGGCCTACAATGAGCAGTTCTTC
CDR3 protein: CASTPGSGGPRAYNEQFF

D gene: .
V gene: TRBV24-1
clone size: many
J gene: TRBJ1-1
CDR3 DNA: TGTGCCACCAGTGAAGGGACATCCCTCCGGGGGGCTTTCTTT
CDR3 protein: CATSEGTSLRGAFF

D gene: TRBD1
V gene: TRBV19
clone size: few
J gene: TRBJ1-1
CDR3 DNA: TGTGCCAGTAGTATAGACTCCACAGGGGATCGCACTGAAGCTTTCTTT
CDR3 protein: CASSIDSTGDRTEAFF

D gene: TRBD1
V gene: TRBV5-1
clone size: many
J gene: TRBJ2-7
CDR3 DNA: TGCGCCAGCAGCCCCGGGACAGGGCCAACCTACGAGCAGTACTTC
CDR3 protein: CASSPGTGPTYEQYF

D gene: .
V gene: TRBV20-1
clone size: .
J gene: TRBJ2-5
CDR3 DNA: TGCAGTGCCCCCCGGGAGTGGGGTGAGGAGACCCAGTACTTC
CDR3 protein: CSAPREWGEETQYF

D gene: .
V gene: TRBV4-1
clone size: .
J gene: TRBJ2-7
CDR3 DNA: TGCGCCAGCAGCCCCCACAGATCCTCATACGAGCAGTACTTC
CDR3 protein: CASSPHRSSYEQYF

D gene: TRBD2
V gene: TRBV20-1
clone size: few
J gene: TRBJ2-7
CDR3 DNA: TGCAGTGCTACCGATAGCGGGTACCACGAGCAGTACTTC
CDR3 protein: CSATDSGYHEQYF

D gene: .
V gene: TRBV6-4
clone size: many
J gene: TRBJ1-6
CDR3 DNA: TGTGCCAGCAGTCGCGACGGAACTAATAATTCACCCCTCCACTTT
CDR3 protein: CASSRDGTNNSPLHF

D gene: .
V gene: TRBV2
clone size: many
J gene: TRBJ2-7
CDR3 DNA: TGTGCCAGCAGTGAAAGTAGTTTTTGGTCCCGCCAATACGAGCAGTACTTC
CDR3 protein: CASSESSFWSRQYEQYF

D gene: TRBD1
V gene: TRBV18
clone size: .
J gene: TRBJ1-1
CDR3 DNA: TGTGCCAGCTCACCGGGGGACAGTTACTTGAGGGCTGAAGCTTTCTTT
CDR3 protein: CASSPGDSYLRAEAFF

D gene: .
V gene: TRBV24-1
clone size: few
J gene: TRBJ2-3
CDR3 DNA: TGTGCCACCAGTCCTACTAGCAGGGGGGCCCGGGATACGCAGTATTTT
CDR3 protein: CATSPTSRGARDTQYF

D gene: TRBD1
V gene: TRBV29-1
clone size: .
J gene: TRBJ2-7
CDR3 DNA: TGCAGCGTTCTGACGGGACAGGGGAACGAGCAGTACTTC
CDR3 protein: CSVLTGQGNEQYF

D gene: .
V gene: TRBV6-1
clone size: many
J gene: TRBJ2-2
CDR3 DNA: TGTGCCAGCAGAAAGGAAGGGATTCACCCGAGCGAGGAGCTGTTTTTT
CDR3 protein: CASRKEGIHPSEELFF

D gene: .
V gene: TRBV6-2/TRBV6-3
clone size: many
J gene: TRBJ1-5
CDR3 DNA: TGTGCCAGCAGTTACTCAGACCCCTCTAGCAATCAGCCCCAGCATTTT
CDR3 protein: CASSYSDPSSNQPQHF

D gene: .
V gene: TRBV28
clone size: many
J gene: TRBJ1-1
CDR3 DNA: TGTGCCAGCAGTCCCCGTTTTATGGAGCACACTGAAGCTTTCTTT
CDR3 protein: CASSPRFMEHTEAFF

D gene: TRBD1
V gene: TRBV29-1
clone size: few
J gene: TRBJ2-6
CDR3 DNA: TGCAGCGTCTTGGGGACAGGGGTGGGTTTTGGGGCCAACGTCCTGACTTTC
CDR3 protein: CSVLGTGVGFGANVLTF

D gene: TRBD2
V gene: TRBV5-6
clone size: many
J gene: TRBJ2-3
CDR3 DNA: TGTGCCAGCAGCGGGGGGGTGGGAGTAACAGATACGCAGTATTTT
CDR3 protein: CASSGGVGVTDTQYF

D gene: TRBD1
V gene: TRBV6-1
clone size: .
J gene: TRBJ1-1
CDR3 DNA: TGTGCCAGCAGTCCACACAGGGGGCTTGAAGCTTTCTTT
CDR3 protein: CASSPHRGLEAFF

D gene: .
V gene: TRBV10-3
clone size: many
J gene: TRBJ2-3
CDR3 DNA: TGTGCCATCAGTGGGAGCTTTGACCCAGATACGCAGTATTTT
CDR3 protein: CAISGSFDPDTQYF

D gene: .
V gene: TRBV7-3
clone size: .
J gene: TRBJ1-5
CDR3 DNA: TGTGCCAGCAGCGCCGGGGGGGGGGCGGTTCAGCCCCAGCATTTT
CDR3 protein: CASSAGGGAVQPQHF

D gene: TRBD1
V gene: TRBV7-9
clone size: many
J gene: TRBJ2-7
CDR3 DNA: TGTGCCAGCAGCCCTCCGGGACAGGGGGCTGAAGAGCAGTACTTC
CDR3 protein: CASSPPGQGAEEQYF